One T cell receptor (beta chain) is described in this entry. This sample stems from a study of blood T cells in healthy people across ages. Sample-barcoded 5' priming and a J-beta primer mix drove a second PCR of 7 to 11 cycles. A minimum of 2.5 million CDR3-containing paired-end reads was obtained for each sample. TCRdb reanalysed the 5' RACE reads using MiXCR and keeps one entry per CDR3 protein. The sample includes 1.5 million to 1.8 million distinct CDR3 sequences, 35% to 45% of them seen just once. The CDR3 runs 14 residues. Germline V lookup: CDR1 MDHEN, CDR2 SYDVKM. Collection of 9.5 to 10 milliliters of peripheral blood was performed for each donor. Isolation recovered at least 6.5 million PBMCs from every sample.

The source material was blood. The TCR sequence derives from a woman aged 18-30 years in good health. The rearrangement uses TRBV28 and TRBJ2-5, with 11 bases matching TRBD1. The assigned J gene may be wrong: the sequence end matches TRBJ2-7 better. CDR3 amino acids: CASRRTGGAYEQYF. The CDR3 DNA reads as TGTGCCAGCAGAAGGACAGGGGGCGCGTACGAGCAGTACTTC.